This T cell receptor beta chain is drawn from a study of blood T cell repertoires in COVID-19. On the study more broadly: PBMCs, B-cell-depleted T cells, or T cells provided the cDNA or gDNA that made up the material.

In the authors' methods: Quantification of nucleated cells was approximated via reference gene primer amplification. Sequenced by immunoSEQ multiplex PCR; TCRdb stores in-frame clones only, minus some. V, J and clone size reflect that table, while D and trimming were determined from the DNA. This sample has tens of thousands of clones, with about three quarters found just once. The TCR comes from a human donor in a cohort sampled during active COVID-19. The specimen sequenced was peripheral blood.

CDR3 loop: CASRRDSRGSQRNQPQHF. CDR3 nucleotide sequence: TGTGCCAGCAGAAGGGACAGTAGGGGGAGTCAGCGCAATCAGCCCCAGCATTTT. V gene TRBV2 combines with J gene TRBJ1-5, with 7 nucleotides matching TRBD1. The CDR3 is 18 residues long. The V segment lost 6 bases and the J segment 2 bases; nucleotides outside the gene matches: 16. Germline V gene sequence: CDR1 SNHLY, CDR2 FYNNEI.